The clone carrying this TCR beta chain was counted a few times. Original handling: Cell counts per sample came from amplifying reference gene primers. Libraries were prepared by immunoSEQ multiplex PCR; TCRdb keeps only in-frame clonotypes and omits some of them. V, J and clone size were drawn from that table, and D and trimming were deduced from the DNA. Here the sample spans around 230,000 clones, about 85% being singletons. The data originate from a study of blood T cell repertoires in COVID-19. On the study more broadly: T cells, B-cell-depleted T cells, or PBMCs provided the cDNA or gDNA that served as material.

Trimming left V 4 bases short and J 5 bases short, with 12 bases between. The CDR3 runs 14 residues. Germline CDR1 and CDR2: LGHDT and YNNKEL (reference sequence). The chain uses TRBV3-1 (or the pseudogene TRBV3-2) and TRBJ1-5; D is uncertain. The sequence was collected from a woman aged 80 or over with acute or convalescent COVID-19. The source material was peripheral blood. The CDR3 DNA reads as TGTGCCAGCAGCCGAAGCCCCTTAGATCAGCCCCAGCATTTT. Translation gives CASSRSPLDQPQHF.